A single sample is the source of the 5 T cell receptor beta chains below, sequenced in a study of cytomegalovirus exposure and HLA in healthy donors. 13 Jbeta primers and 60 Vbeta primers were used for the PCR. Clones were sequenced by immunoSEQ multiplex PCR, and TCRdb holds only the in-frame ones, with some missing. The sample includes over 150,000 clones, roughly 80% of them seen just once. The sequenced sample consisted of PBMCs. These receptors came from a boy between 2 and 15 years old in good health and CMV-seronegative.

This chain joins TRBV25-1 and TRBJ2-7; TRBD1 agrees at 8 bases. CDR3 length: 15 amino acids. J gave up 2 bases and V 7 bases, and 10 bases lay outside the gene matches. Germline V lookup: CDR1 MGHDK, CDR2 SYGVNS. The CDR3 coding sequence is TGTGCCAGCATCATTGGACAGGGAGTAACCTACGAGCAGTACTTC. It codes for CASIIGQGVTYEQYF.

This chain links TRBV2 with TRBJ2-7, with 7 bases fitting TRBD1. This CDR3 comprises 14 residues. CDR1 is SNHLY and CDR2 is FYNNEI in the germline V gene. After removal of 8 bases from V and 3 bases from J, the junction contained 10 bases not matched to a gene. CDR3 sequence reads: CASRWNRGHYEQYF. The CDR3 nucleotides read TGTGCCAGCCGATGGAACAGGGGTCACTACGAGCAGTACTTC.

The rearrangement links TRBV6-5 to TRBJ2-5; weak D call: TRBD2 (5 bases). V was shortened by 2 bases and J by 12 bases, with 10 bases between the two germline ends. The CDR3 is made up of 11 amino acids. Looked up from germline, CDR1 is MNHEY and CDR2 is SVGAGI. This chain's CDR3 is CASSYEGAEYF. The CDR3 DNA reads TGTGCCAGCAGTTACGAAGGAGCGGAGTACTTC.

The chain couples TRBV10-1 to TRBJ2-3; the match to TRBD2 covers 8 bases. The CDR3 loop spans 14 amino acids. Germline CDR1 is WNHNN and CDR2 is SYGVQD (reference sequence). The trim removed 3 bases at V and 3 bases at J, leaving 2 bases unmatched. The CDR3 DNA reads as TGCGCCAGCAGTGAAACTAGCGGTACAGATACGCAGTATTTT. Its translation: CASSETSGTDTQYF.

This chain uses TRBV6-1 with TRBJ2-7, with D tentatively TRBD1 (6 bases). The CDR3 is 14 residues long. CDR1 is MNHNS and CDR2 is SASEGT in the germline V gene. The V end was cut by 1 base, the J end by 2 bases, with 9 bases between. The CDR3 spells CASSEGQAAYEQYF. CDR3 DNA: TGTGCCAGCAGTGAAGGACAGGCAGCCTACGAGCAGTACTTC.